This T cell receptor beta chain was identified in a study of PD-L1 blockade in urothelial cancer. Overall study context: Patients, treated from 2014 onward, received atezolizumab 1,200 mg intravenously every 3 weeks.

Sequencing used immunoSEQ multiplex PCR; TCRdb keeps in-frame clones, though not all of them. Among tens of thousands of clones listed, around three quarters were seen once. V gave up 3 bases and J gave up 7 bases; unmatched junction bases: 9. Looked up from germline, CDR1 is MNHNS and CDR2 is SASEGT. The CDR3 length is 15 residues. The chain has TRBV6-1 and TRBJ2-1; TRBD2 agrees at 7 bases. This receptor was obtained from a man aged 65 to 79 with urothelial cancer. The sample in question was PBMCs, obtained around atezolizumab (anti-PD-L1) treatment. CDR3 sequence reads: CASSEGSSGTNEQFF. In DNA form, the CDR3 reads TGTGCCAGCAGTGAGGGCTCAAGCGGGACGAATGAGCAGTTCTTC.